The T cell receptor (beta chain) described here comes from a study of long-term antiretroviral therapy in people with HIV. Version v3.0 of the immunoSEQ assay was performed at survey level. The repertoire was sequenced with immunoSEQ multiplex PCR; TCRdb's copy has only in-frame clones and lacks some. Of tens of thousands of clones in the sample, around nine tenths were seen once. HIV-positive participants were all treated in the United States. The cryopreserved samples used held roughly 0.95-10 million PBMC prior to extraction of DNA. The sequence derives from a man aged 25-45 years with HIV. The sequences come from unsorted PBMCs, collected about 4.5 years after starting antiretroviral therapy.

CDR3 in DNA: TGCGCCAGCAGCCTCGCTCGACTAGCGGGGGGAGGAGAGACCCAGTACTTC. Residues: CASSLARLAGGGETQYF. The chain combines TRBV4-1 with TRBJ2-5; 13 nucleotides align to TRBD2. V shed 4 bases and J 4 bases; nucleotides not matched to a gene: 9. Germline V CDR1 and CDR2: MGHRA, YSYEKL. There are 17 residues in the CDR3.